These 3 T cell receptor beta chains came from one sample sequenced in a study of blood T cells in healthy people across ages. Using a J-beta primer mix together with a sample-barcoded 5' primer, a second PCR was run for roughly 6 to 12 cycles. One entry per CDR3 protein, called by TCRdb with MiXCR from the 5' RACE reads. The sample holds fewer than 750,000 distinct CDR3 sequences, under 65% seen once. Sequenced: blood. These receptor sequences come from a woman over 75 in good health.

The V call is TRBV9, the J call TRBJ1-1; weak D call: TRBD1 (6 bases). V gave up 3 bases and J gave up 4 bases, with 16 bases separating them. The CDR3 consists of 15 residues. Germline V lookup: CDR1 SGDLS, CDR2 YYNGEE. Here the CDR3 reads CASSGEGRGVTEAFF. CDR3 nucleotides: TGTGCCAGCAGCGGAGAGGGTAGGGGGGTCACTGAAGCTTTCTTT.

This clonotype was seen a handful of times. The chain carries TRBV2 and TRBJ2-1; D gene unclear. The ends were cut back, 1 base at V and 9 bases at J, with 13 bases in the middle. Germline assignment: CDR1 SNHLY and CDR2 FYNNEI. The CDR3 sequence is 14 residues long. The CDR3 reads CASSEVLLVVEQFF. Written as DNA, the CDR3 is TGTGCCAGCAGTGAAGTCCTATTGGTGGTTGAGCAGTTCTTC.

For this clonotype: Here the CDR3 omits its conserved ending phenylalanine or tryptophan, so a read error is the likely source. CDR3 sequence (DNA): TGCAGCGTTGAAGGTGGGTGGTATACAGGGTCTGAAGCTTTCCTT. As protein: CSVEGGWYTGSEAFL. V is TRBV29-1 and J is TRBJ1-1; TRBD1 is a possible D gene (6 bases). The CDR3 extends over 15 amino acids. CDR1 is SQVTM, CDR2 ANQGSEA, per germline. Trimming shortened V by 1 base and J by 6 bases, and 18 bases separated the two germline ends.